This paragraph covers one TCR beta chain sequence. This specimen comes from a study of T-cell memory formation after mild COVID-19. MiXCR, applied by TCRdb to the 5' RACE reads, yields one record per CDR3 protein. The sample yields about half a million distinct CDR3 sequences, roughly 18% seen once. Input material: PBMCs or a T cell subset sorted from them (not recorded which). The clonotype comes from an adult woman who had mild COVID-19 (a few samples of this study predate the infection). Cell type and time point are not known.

The CDR3 loop is CSAGPTTYTEAFF. The CDR3, as DNA: TGCAGTGCTGGACCTACTACATACACTGAAGCTTTCTTT. The chain has TRBV20-1 and TRBJ1-1; no reliable D call. Trimming took 5 bases from V and 3 from J, leaving 13 bases between them. In germline, CDR1 is DFQATT, CDR2 SNEGSKA (reference sequence). The CDR3 sequence is 13 residues long.